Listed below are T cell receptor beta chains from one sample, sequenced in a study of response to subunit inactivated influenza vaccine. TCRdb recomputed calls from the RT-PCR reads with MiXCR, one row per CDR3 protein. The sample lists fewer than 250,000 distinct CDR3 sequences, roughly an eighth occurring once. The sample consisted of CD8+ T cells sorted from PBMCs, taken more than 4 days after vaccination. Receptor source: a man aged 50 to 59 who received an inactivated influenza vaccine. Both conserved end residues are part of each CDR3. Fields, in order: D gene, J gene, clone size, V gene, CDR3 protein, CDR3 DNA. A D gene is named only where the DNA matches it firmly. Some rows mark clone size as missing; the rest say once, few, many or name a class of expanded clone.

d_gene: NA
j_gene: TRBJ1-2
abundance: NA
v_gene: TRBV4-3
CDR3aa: CASSQEGGGPYGYTF
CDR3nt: TGCGCCAGCAGCCAAGAGGGCGGGGGCCCCTATGGCTACACCTTC

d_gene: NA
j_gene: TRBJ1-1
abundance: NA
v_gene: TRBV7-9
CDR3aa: CASSIGDHTEAFF
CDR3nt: TGTGCCAGCAGTATAGGGGATCACACTGAAGCTTTCTTT

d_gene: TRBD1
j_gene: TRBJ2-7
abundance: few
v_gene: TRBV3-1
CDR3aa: CASSQEPGQGYEQYF
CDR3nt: TGTGCCAGCAGCCAAGAACCGGGACAGGGCTACGAGCAGTACTTC

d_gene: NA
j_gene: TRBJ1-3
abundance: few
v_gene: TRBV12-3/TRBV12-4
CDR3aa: CASSFSAGNTIYF
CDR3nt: TGTGCCAGCAGTTTTTCAGCTGGAAACACCATATATTTT

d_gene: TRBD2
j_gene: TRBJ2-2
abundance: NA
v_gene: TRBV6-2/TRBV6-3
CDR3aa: CASRWTSGRTGELFF
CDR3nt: TGTGCCAGCAGATGGACTAGCGGGCGAACCGGGGAGCTGTTTTTT

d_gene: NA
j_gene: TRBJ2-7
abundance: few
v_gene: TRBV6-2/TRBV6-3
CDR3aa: CATKYRDYSYEQYF
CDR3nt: TGTGCCACCAAATACAGGGACTACTCCTACGAGCAGTACTTC

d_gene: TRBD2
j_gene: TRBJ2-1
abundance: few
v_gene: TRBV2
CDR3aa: CASIPGTSGGEFF
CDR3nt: TGTGCCAGCATCCCTGGGACTAGCGGAGGGGAGTTCTTC

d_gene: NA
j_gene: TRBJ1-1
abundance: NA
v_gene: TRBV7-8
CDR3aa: CASSSHTEAFF
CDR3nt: TGTGCCAGCAGCTCCCACACTGAAGCTTTCTTT

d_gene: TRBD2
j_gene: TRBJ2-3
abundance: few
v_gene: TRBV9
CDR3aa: CASSVGAGDPTDTQYF
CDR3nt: TGTGCCAGCAGCGTAGGAGCGGGAGACCCCACAGATACGCAGTATTTT

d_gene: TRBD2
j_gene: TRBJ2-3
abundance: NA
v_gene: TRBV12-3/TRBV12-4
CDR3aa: CASSFNLAGEVADTQYF
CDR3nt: TGTGCCAGCAGTTTTAACCTAGCGGGAGAGGTGGCAGATACGCAGTATTTT

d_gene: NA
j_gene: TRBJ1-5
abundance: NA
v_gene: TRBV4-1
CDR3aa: CASSQVLGAQPQHF
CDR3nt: TGCGCCAGCAGCCAAGTTCTAGGGGCTCAGCCCCAGCATTTT

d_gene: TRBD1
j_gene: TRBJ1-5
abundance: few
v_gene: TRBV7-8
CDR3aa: CASSLGQNSNQPQHF
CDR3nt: TGTGCCAGCAGCTTGGGACAGAATAGCAATCAGCCCCAGCATTTT

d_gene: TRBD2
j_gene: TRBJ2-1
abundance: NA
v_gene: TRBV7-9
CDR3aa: CASSLGGVNNEQFF
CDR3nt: TGTGCCAGCAGCCTGGGGGGGGTGAACAATGAGCAGTTCTTC

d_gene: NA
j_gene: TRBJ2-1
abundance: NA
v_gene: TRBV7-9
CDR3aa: CASSLAFGNEQFF
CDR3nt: TGTGCCAGCAGCTTAGCATTCGGCAATGAGCAGTTCTTC

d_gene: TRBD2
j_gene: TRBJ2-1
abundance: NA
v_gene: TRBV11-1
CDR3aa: CASSSTSGTASSYNEQLF
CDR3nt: TGTGCCAGCAGTTCAACTAGCGGGACGGCGAGCTCCTACAATGAGCAGCTCTTC

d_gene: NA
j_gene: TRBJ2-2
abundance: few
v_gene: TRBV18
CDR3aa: CASSPNDRDTGELFF
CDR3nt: TGTGCCAGCTCACCTAACGACAGAGACACCGGGGAGCTGTTTTTT

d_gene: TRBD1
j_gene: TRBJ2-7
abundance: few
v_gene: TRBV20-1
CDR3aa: CSARKRDRDYEQYF
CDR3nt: TGCAGTGCTAGGAAACGGGACAGGGACTACGAGCAGTACTTC

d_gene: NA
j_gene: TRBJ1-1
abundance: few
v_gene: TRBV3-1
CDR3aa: CASSHLRAGMNTEAFF
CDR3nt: TGTGCCAGCAGCCATCTTAGGGCAGGTATGAACACTGAAGCTTTCTTT

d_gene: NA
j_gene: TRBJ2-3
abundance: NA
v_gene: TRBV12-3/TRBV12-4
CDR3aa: CASSPYSTDTQYF
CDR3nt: TGTGCCAGCAGCCCCTATAGCACAGATACGCAGTATTTT

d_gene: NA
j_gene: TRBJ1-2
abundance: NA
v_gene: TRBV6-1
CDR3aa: CASSLPEGANYGYTF
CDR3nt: TGTGCCAGCAGTCTCCCAGAGGGAGCTAACTATGGCTACACCTTC

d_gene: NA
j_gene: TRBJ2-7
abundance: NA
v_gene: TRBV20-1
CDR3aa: CSADHFLSYEQYF
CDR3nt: TGCAGTGCTGATCATTTCTTGTCCTACGAGCAGTACTTC

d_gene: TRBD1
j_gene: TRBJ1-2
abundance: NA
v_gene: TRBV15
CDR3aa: CATSREPRGRGGYTF
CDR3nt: TGTGCCACCAGCAGAGAACCCAGGGGGCGAGGTGGCTACACCTTC

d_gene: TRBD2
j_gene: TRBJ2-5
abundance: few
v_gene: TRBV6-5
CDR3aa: CASSYGGGRETQYF
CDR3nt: TGTGCCAGCAGTTATGGGGGGGGGAGGGAGACCCAGTACTTC

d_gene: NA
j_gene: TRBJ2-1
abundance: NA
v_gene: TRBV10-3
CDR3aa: CAISVGIDYNEQFF
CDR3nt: TGTGCCATCAGTGTCGGGATCGACTACAATGAGCAGTTCTTC

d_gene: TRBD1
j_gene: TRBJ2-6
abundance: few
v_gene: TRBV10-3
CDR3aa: CAISEWDRVLGANVLTF
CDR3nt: TGTGCCATCAGTGAGTGGGACAGGGTTCTGGGGGCCAACGTCCTGACTTTC

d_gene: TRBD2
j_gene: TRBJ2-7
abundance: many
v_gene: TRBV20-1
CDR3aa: CSAVRSGTWEQYF
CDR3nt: TGCAGTGCGGTACGTAGCGGGACCTGGGAGCAGTACTTC

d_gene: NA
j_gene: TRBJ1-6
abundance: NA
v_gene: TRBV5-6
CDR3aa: CASSLVNSPLHF
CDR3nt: TGTGCCAGCAGCTTGGTTAATTCACCCCTCCACTTT

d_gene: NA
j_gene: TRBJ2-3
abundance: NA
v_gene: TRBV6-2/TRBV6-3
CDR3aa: CASSYSRITDTQYF
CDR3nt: TGTGCCAGCAGTTACTCCCGGATCACAGATACGCAGTATTTT

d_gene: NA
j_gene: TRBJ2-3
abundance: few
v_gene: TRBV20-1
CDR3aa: CSAEERGYTDTQYF
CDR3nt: TGCAGCGCGGAGGAAAGAGGGTACACAGATACGCAGTATTTT

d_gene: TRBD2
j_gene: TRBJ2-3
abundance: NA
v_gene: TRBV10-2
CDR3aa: CASSVLAGDTSTDTQYF
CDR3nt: TGCGCCAGCAGTGTACTAGCGGGAGATACTAGCACAGATACGCAGTATTTT

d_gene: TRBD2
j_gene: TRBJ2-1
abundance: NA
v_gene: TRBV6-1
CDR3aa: CASRGLGLAGDVLYNEQFF
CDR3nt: TGTGCCAGCAGGGGGCTGGGACTAGCGGGAGATGTTCTATACAATGAGCAGTTCTTC

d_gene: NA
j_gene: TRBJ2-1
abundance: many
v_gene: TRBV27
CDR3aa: CASSLDRWNEQFF
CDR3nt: TGTGCCAGCAGTTTAGATCGGTGGAATGAGCAGTTCTTC

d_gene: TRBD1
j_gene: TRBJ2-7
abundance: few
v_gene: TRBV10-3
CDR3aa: CAISRPDREEEQYF
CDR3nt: TGTGCCATCAGTCGACCGGACAGGGAAGAAGAGCAGTACTTC

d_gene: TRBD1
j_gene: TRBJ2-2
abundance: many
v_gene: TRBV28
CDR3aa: CATSGQGYTGELFF
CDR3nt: TGTGCCACCTCGGGACAGGGGTACACCGGGGAGCTGTTTTTT

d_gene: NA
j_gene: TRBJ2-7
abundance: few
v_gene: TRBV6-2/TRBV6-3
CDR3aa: CASGQITYEQYF
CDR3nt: TGTGCCAGCGGTCAAATTACCTACGAGCAGTACTTC

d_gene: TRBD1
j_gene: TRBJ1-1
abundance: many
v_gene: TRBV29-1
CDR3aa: CSVEQGVTEAFF
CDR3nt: TGCAGCGTTGAGCAGGGGGTCACTGAAGCTTTCTTT

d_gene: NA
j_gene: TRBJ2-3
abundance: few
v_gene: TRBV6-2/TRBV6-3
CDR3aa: CASSYTRPGADTQYF
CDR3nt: TGTGCCAGCAGTTACACTAGACCGGGAGCAGATACGCAGTATTTT

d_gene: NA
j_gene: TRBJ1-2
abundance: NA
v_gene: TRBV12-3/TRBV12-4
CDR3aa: CASTSPDPNYGYTF
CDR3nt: TGTGCCAGCACCTCCCCGGACCCTAACTATGGCTACACCTTC

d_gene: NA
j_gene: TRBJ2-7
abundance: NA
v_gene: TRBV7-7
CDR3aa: CASSLRPGQTYEQYF
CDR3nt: TGTGCCAGCAGTTTACGGCCGGGACAAACCTACGAGCAGTACTTC

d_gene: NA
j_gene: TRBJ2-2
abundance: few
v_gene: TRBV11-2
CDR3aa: CASSLPLGTGLTGELFF
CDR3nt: TGTGCCAGCAGCTTGCCTTTAGGGACGGGGCTCACCGGGGAGCTGTTTTTT

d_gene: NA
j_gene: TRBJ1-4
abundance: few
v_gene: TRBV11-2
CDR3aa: CASSLDRAGYEKLFF
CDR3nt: TGTGCCAGCAGCTTAGATCGGGCGGGTTATGAAAAACTGTTTTTT

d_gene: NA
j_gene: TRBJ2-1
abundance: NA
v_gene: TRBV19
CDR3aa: CASTVAGNNEQFF
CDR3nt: TGTGCCAGTACGGTGGCGGGAAACAATGAGCAGTTCTTC

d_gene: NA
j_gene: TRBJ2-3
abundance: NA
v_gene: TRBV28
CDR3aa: CASSLSGGISTDTQYF
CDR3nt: TGTGCCAGCAGTTTATCAGGGGGGATAAGCACAGATACGCAGTATTTT

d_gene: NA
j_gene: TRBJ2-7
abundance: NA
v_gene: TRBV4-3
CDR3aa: CASSQDASSYEQYF
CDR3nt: TGCGCCAGCAGCCAAGATGCCAGCTCCTACGAGCAGTACTTC

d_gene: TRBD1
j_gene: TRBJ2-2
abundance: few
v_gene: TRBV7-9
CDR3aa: CASSFRQGTGELFF
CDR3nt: TGTGCCAGCAGCTTTCGACAGGGGACCGGGGAGCTGTTTTTT

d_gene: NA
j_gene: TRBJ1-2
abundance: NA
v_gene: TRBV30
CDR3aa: CAWSGVWGGYGYTF
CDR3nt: TGTGCCTGGAGTGGGGTTTGGGGCGGTTATGGCTACACCTTC

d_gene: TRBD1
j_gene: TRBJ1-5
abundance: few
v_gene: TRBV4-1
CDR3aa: CASSPPGGTGRQPQHF
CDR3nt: TGCGCCAGCAGCCCGCCAGGCGGGACAGGGCGTCAGCCCCAGCATTTT

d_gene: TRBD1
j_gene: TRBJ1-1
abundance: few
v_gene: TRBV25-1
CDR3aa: CASSQIKGTGTEAFF
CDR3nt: TGTGCCAGCAGCCAAATAAAGGGGACAGGCACTGAAGCTTTCTTT